The 17 T cell receptor beta chains reported below all come from one sample, sequenced in a study of identical twins. TCRdb re-called the 5' RACE reads with MiXCR, one entry per CDR3 protein. The sample gives around 1.7 million distinct CDR3 sequences, less than 35% of which show up once; about 0.27% is in the top ten. The sequenced material came from cord blood. Source of these receptors: a newborn girl in good health.

A note on this clonotype: A read error may be the cause here, since a much bigger clone is one base away. This rearrangement joins TRBV10-3 to TRBJ2-5; D might be TRBD1 or TRBD2, each matching 5 bases. The germline V gene encodes CDR1 ENHRY and CDR2 SYGVKD. With 3 bases removed from V and 4 bases from J, the gap between germline ends came to 9 bases. CDR3 length: 13 residues. CDR3 region: CAISEEGRETQYF. The CDR3 DNA reads TGTGCCATCAGTGAAGAGGGGCGAGAGACCCAGTACTTC.

The chain uses TRBV24-1 and TRBJ1-2, with 8 nucleotides matching TRBD1. Germline V lookup: CDR1 KGHDR, CDR2 SFDVKD. With V trimmed by 4 bases and J by 8 bases, 5 bases remained unmatched. The CDR3 spans 13 residues. CDR3 protein: CATSDRQGRGYTF. The CDR3 coding sequence is TGTGCCACCAGTGACAGACAGGGGAGAGGCTACACCTTC.

There are a few counts of this clonotype. V is TRBV6-2 or TRBV6-3 and J is TRBJ2-3; maybe TRBD2 (5 bases). Germline V lookup: CDR1 MNHEY, CDR2 SVGEGT. The germline V and J ends were trimmed by 2 bases and 0 bases, with 12 bases remaining between them. This CDR3 has 16 amino acids. CDR3 sequence reads: CASSYGRRGSTDTQYF. Here the CDR3 DNA reads TGTGCCAGCAGTTACGGCCGGAGAGGGAGCACAGATACGCAGTATTTT.

This chain uses TRBV12-3 or TRBV12-4 with TRBJ1-5, with D perhaps matching TRBD1 (6 bases). V was clipped by 2 bases and J by 6 bases, with 11 bases between them. The CDR3 runs to 14 residues. The CDR3 sequence is CASSLRGWGQPQHF. The CDR3 DNA sequence: TGTGCCAGCAGTTTAAGGGGGTGGGGTCAGCCCCAGCATTTT.

The genes are TRBV20-1 and TRBJ2-7; 8 nucleotides agree with TRBD2. Germline trimming cut 1 base from V and 3 bases from J; bases unmatched to any gene: 5. The CDR3 extends over 14 amino acids. Germline V gene lookup returns CDR1 DFQATT and CDR2 SNEGSKA (reference sequence). The CDR3 nucleotides read TGCAGTGCTAGAGCGGGGGGGATTCTCTACGAGCAGTACTTC. This gives the protein CSARAGGILYEQYF.

This clonotype has a handful of counts. The gene calls are TRBV6-1 and TRBJ1-5, with D tentatively TRBD1 (5 bases). The CDR3 is 13 residues long. CDR1 and CDR2 (germline): MNHNS, SASEGT. Trimming removed 8 bases at V and 5 bases at J, with 13 bases between. CDR3 bases: TGTGCCAGCGGGGCGGCGGGTTATCAGCCCCAGCATTTT. It translates to CASGAAGYQPQHF.

This sequence joins TRBV7-9 and TRBJ2-1; 15 bases map to TRBD2. Trimming took 1 base from V and 13 from J; bases not matched to a gene: 2. CDR1 and CDR2 (germline): SEHNR, FQNEAQ (reference sequence). The length of the CDR3 is 14 residues. CDR3 DNA sequence: TGTGCCAGCAGCTTAGGGACTAGCGGGGGGGTTCAGTTCTTC. Protein: CASSLGTSGGVQFF.

The genes are TRBV30 and TRBJ1-2; perhaps TRBD1 as D (6 bases). Trimming shortened V by 2 bases and J by 8 bases, and 18 bases separated the two germline ends. Germline V CDR1 and CDR2: GTSNPN, SVGIG (reference sequence). The CDR3 length is 14 residues. The CDR3 reads CAWSPQGLAGGYTF. CDR3 DNA sequence: TGTGCCTGGAGTCCCCAGGGGCTCGCTGGAGGCTACACCTTC.

The chain joins TRBV20-1 to TRBJ2-7; no clear D gene. This CDR3 has 14 amino acids. Germline CDR1 and CDR2: DFQATT and SNEGSKA (reference sequence). V was trimmed by 6 bases and J by 3 bases, leaving 18 bases between them. The CDR3, as DNA: TGCAGTGCCGCCGGACGAAGCAAAGACTACGAGCAGTACTTC. This encodes CSAAGRSKDYEQYF.

The rearrangement uses TRBV2 and TRBJ2-1, with 7 bases lining up with TRBD1. The DNA matches TRBJ2-7 better at its end, which makes the J call doubtful. CDR3 length: 14 residues. Germline-derived CDR1 and CDR2 are SNHLY and FYNNEI. This CDR3 reads CATSQGSSYNEQYF. CDR3 nucleotide sequence: TGTGCCACGTCACAGGGGAGCTCCTACAATGAGCAGTACTTC.

This clonotype turned up a few times. The V gene is TRBV4-1, the J gene TRBJ2-1; no firm D call. The CDR3 has 17 residues. Trimming took 4 bases from V and 0 from J, leaving 16 bases between them. Germline V CDR1 and CDR2: MGHRA, YSYEKL. DNA for the CDR3: TGCGCCAGCAGCCGTGAACACCGACAAAGCTCCTACAATGAGCAGTTCTTC. It encodes CASSREHRQSSYNEQFF.

This clonotype was found many times. This rearrangement joins TRBV7-9 to TRBJ2-1; D is undetermined. This CDR3 spans 13 amino acids. Germline V CDR1 and CDR2: SEHNR, FQNEAQ (reference sequence). Between the trimmed V and J ends, which lost 4 bases and 5 bases, there was a span of 9 bases. The CDR3 loop is CASSYRRDNEQFF. CDR3 DNA: TGTGCCAGCAGCTACCGAAGAGACAATGAGCAGTTCTTC.

This chain uses TRBV5-6 with TRBJ2-2, with TRBD2 matching 8 bases. CDR3 length equals 16 residues. Germline V lookup: CDR1 SGHDT, CDR2 YYEEEE. V was pared by 4 bases and J by 7 bases, with 12 bases of the junction left unmatched. In DNA form, the CDR3 reads TGTGCCAGCAGCCAACGGGGGACTAGGGGCATCGGGGAGCTGTTTTTT. Translated: CASSQRGTRGIGELFF.

Worth noting for this clonotype: An end of the junction differs from the germline gene, which may be a read error. The chain links TRBV28 to TRBJ2-7; no firm D call. CDR1 is MDHEN and CDR2 is SYDVKM in the germline V gene. This CDR3 spans 16 amino acids. The CDR3 sequence is CASSPHGIRTAYGQYF. The CDR3 nucleotides are TGTGCCAGCAGTCCCCATGGGATACGGACCGCCTACGGGCAGTACTTC.

This rearrangement joins TRBV20-1 to TRBJ2-4; D not certain. Trimming removed 0 bases at V and 0 bases at J, with 9 bases between. CDR3 size: 15 residues. Germline CDR1 DFQATT, CDR2 SNEGSKA (reference sequence). For the CDR3, the DNA is TGCAGTGCTAGAGATCTCCCGTTAGCCAAAAACATTCAGTACTTC. This gives the protein CSARDLPLAKNIQYF.

This chain links TRBV6-1 with TRBJ1-5, with 7 bases fitting TRBD1. Germline CDR1 reads MNHNS; CDR2 reads SASEGT. The CDR3 consists of 16 residues. The V segment lost 3 bases and the J segment 4 bases; nucleotides outside the gene matches: 9. Here the CDR3 reads CASSDVSGQINQPQHF. CDR3 sequence (DNA): TGTGCCAGCAGTGACGTCTCGGGACAGATAAATCAGCCCCAGCATTTT.

This clonotype was counted between two and nine times. V is TRBV9 and J is TRBJ2-3; TRBD2 agrees at 7 bases. This CDR3 region has 16 residues. Germline CDR1 is SGDLS and CDR2 is YYNGEE. Losses at the gene ends were 0 bases for V and 1 base for J; bases not matched to a gene: 5. The CDR3 sequence is CASSVAAGVRTDTQYF. CDR3 nucleotide sequence: TGTGCCAGCAGCGTAGCGGCGGGAGTCCGCACAGATACGCAGTATTTT.